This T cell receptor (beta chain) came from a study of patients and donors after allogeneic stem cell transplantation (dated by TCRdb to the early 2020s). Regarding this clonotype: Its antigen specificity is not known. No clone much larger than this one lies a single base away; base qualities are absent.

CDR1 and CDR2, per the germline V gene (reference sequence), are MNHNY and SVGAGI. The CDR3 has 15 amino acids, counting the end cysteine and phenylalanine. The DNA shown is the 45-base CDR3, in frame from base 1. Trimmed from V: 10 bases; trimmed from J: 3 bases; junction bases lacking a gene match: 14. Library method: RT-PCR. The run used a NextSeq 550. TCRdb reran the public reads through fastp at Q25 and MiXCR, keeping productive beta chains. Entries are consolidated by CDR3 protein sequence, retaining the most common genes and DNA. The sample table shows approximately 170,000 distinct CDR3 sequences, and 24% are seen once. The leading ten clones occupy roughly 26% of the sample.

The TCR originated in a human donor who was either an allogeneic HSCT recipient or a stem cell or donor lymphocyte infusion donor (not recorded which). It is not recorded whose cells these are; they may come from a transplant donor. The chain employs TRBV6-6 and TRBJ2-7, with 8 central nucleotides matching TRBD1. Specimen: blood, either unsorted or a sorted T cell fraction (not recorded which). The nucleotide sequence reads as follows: TGTGCCACCAATAATTTCGCAGGGGGCGACTACGAGCAGTACTTC. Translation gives CATNNFAGGDYEQYF.